Reported below is one T cell receptor (beta chain). This sample stems from a study of T-cell reconstitution after alpha-beta-depleted transplantation in children. Germline V gene data show CDR1 as SGHTA and CDR2 as FQGNSA. J lost 6 bases, V lost 4 bases, and 7 bases had no gene match. The CDR3 is 15 residues long. The TCRbeta library was prepared with unique molecular identifiers. Using its own MiXCR run on the PCR reads, TCRdb lists one record per CDR3 protein. The table has some 300,000 distinct CDR3 sequences, 9% to 12% seen once. The clonotype comes from a human donor who donated a stem cell graft to a child with acute lymphoblastic leukemia. This chain uses TRBV7-2 with TRBJ2-3; 10 bases are a match to TRBD1. Sequenced material: PBMCs from the stem cell graft donor, taken from the stem cell graft. This CDR3 reads CASSSRDRGPDTQYF. The CDR3, as DNA: TGTGCCAGCAGCTCCCGGGACAGGGGCCCGGATACGCAGTATTTT.